This T cell receptor beta chain comes out of a study of shared clonotypes between healthy human individuals. Study observations and caveats: Collection of samples was limited to blood; tissue repertoires likely differ.

CDR1 and CDR2 (germline): SNHLY, FYNNEI. The CDR3 has 15 residues. V lost 6 bases, J lost 5 bases, and 6 bases stayed unmatched. Details on this clone: Its antigen is still unknown.

Donors were healthy HIV-negative adults without recently reported acute infections or vaccinations. CD4+ cells were split into CD45RA+ naive and CD45RA-negative memory subsets. The data were produced by immunoSEQ multiplex PCR, yet TCRdb's version contains in-frame clones alone and is incomplete. Among 2 million to 3 million clones listed, over 85% were seen once. The source material was naive CD4+ T cells from PBMCs. Indicated subset: CD45RA+ positively selected. The J gene is TRBJ2-3, the V gene TRBV2; 12 bases are a match to TRBD1. This sequence was found in a young man in good health. Some clones in this sample may be carry-over from other donors' samples. The CDR3 sequence is CASSPRDRGQDTQYF. The CDR3 bases are TGTGCCAGCAGCCCCCGGGACAGGGGGCAAGATACGCAGTATTTT.